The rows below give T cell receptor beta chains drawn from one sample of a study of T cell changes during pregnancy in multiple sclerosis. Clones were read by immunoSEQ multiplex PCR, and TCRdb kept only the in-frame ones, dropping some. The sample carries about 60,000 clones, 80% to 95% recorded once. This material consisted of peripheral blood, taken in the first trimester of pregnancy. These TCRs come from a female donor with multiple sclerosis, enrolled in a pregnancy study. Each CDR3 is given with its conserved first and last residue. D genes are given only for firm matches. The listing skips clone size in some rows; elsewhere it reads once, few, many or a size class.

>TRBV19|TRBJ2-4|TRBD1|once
CASSTGGPSKNIQYF
TGTGCCAGTAGTACAGGGGGACCTAGCAAAAACATTCAGTACTTC
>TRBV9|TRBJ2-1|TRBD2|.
CASSVTSGGYNEQFF
TGTGCCAGCAGCGTAACTAGCGGGGGATACAATGAGCAGTTCTTC
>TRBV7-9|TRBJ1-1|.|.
CASSLKGAGEAFF
TGTGCCAGCAGCTTAAAGGGAGCGGGTGAAGCTTTCTTT
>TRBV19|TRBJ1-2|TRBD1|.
CASVDRGEEGYTF
TGTGCCAGTGTTGACAGGGGCGAGGAGGGCTACACCTTC
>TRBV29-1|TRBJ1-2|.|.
CSVRGGEEGYTF
TGCAGCGTCCGAGGGGGGGAGGAGGGCTACACCTTC
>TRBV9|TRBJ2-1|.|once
CASSALGGVGYNEQFF
TGTGCCAGCAGCGCCCTCGGGGGAGTGGGCTACAATGAGCAGTTCTTC
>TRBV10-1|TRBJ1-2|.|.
CASSWTDPLLAGIHGYTF
TGCGCCAGCAGTTGGACAGACCCGCTTTTAGCTGGCATTCATGGCTACACCTTC
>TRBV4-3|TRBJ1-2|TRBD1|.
CASSQEEDRGNYGYTF
TGCGCCAGCAGCCAAGAGGAAGACAGGGGAAACTATGGCTACACCTTC
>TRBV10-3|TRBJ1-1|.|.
CATSQDLNTEAFF
TGTGCCACCAGTCAGGATTTGAACACTGAAGCTTTCTTT
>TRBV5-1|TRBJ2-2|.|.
CASSSTVNTGELFF
TGCGCCAGCAGCTCAACAGTGAACACCGGGGAGCTGTTTTTT
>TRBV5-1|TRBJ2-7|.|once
CASSPATGYEQYF
TGCGCCAGCAGCCCTGCGACAGGCTACGAGCAGTACTTC
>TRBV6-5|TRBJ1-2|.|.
CASTDSYGYTF
TGTGCCAGCACCGACAGCTATGGCTACACCTTC
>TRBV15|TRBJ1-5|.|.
CATSREDGRAGNQPQHF
TGTGCCACCAGCAGAGAGGATGGCAGGGCGGGCAATCAGCCCCAGCATTTT
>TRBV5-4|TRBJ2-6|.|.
CASSLALPVSGANVLTF
TGTGCCAGCAGCTTAGCCCTACCCGTCTCTGGGGCCAACGTCCTGACTTTC
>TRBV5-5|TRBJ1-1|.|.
CASSREAGGTEAFF
TGTGCCAGCAGCCGGGAAGCGGGTGGCACTGAAGCTTTCTTT
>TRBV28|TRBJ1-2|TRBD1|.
CASSFGGTVSYGYTF
TGTGCCAGCAGTTTTGGGGGGACAGTGTCTTATGGCTACACCTTC
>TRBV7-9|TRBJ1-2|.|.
CASSLVPETDVYGYTF
TGTGCCAGCAGCTTGGTTCCAGAGACAGACGTCTATGGCTACACCTTC
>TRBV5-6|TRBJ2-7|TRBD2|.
CASSASGGMYEQYF
TGTGCCAGCAGCGCTAGCGGGGGGATGTACGAGCAGTACTTC
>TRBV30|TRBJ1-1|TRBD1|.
CAQGQGITEAFF
TGTGCCCAGGGACAGGGGATCACTGAAGCTTTCTTT
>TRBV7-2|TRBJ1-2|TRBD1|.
CASSLQGGNYGYTF
TGTGCCAGCAGTTTGCAGGGGGGTAACTATGGCTACACCTTC
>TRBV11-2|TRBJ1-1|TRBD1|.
CASSLVTGGVAEAFF
TGTGCCAGCAGCTTAGTTACAGGGGGCGTCGCTGAAGCTTTCTTT
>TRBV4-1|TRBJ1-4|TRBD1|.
CASSPPPGQEKLFF
TGCGCCAGCAGCCCACCTCCGGGACAGGAAAAACTGTTTTTT
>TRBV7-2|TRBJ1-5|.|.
CASSLARQASNQPQHF
TGTGCCAGCAGCTTAGCCCGGCAGGCCTCCAATCAGCCCCAGCATTTT
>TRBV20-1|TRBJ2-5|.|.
CSPEVQETQYF
TGCAGCCCGGAGGTCCAAGAGACCCAGTACTTC
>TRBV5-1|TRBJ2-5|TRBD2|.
CASSVAGASQETQYF
TGCGCCAGCAGCGTAGCGGGGGCGTCCCAAGAGACCCAGTACTTC
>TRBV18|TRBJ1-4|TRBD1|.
CASSPGTANEKLFF
TGTGCCAGCTCGCCCGGGACAGCAAATGAAAAACTGTTTTTT
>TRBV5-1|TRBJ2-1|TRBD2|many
CASSRTSPSSYNEQFF
TGCGCCAGCAGCAGGACTAGCCCGAGCTCCTACAATGAGCAGTTCTTC
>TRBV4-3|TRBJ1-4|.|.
CASSQEPGIPNEKLFF
TGCGCCAGCAGCCAAGAACCCGGGATCCCAAATGAAAAACTGTTTTTT
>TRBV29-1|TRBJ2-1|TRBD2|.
CSVAGTSGYNEQFF
TGCAGCGTCGCCGGGACTAGCGGTTACAATGAGCAGTTCTTC
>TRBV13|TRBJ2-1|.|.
CASSLRVYNEQFF
TGTGCCAGCAGCTTAAGAGTATACAATGAGCAGTTCTTC
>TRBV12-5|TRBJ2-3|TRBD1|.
CASGSQGQGLTDTQYF
TGTGCTAGTGGTTCTCAAGGACAGGGACTTACAGATACGCAGTATTTT
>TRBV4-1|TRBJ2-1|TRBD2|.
CASSQGRASGEFEQFF
TGCGCCAGCAGCCAAGGTCGAGCTAGCGGGGAGTTTGAGCAGTTCTTC
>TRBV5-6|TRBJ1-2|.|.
CASSWGLESESDGYTF
TGTGCCAGCAGCTGGGGACTGGAGTCAGAATCGGATGGCTACACCTTC
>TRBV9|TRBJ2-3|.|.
CASSPPQADRSTDTQYF
TGTGCCAGCAGCCCTCCCCAAGCGGATCGTAGCACAGATACGCAGTATTTT
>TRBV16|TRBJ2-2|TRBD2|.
CASTSNPGGTGELFF
TGTGCCAGCACCTCAAACCCGGGGGGCACCGGGGAGCTGTTTTTT
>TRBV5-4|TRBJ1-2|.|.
CASSKVTGDLYGYTF
TGTGCCAGCAGCAAGGTTACAGGCGACCTCTATGGCTACACCTTC
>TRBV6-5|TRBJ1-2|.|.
CASSYGTTNYGYTF
TGTGCCAGCAGTTACGGGACAACTAACTATGGCTACACCTTC
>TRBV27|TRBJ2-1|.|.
CASSWSGGAAYNEQFF
TGTGCCAGCAGTTGGTCTGGCGGGGCCGCCTACAATGAGCAGTTCTTC
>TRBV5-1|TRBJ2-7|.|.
CASSLAGLGGEQYF
TGCGCCAGCAGCTTGGCGGGGTTAGGGGGCGAGCAGTACTTC
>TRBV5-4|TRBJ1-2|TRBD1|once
CASSSRLQGIAGYTF
TGTGCCAGCAGCTCCCGATTACAGGGGATAGCTGGCTACACCTTC
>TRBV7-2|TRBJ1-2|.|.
CASSPSGVGYTF
TGTGCCAGCAGCCCATCAGGGGTTGGCTACACCTTC
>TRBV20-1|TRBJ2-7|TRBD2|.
CSPRGGSEQYF
TGCAGCCCCCGGGGGGGGAGCGAGCAGTACTTC
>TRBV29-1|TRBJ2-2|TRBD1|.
CSVVGFGTGETGELFF
TGCAGCGTTGTAGGGTTCGGGACAGGGGAAACCGGGGAGCTGTTTTTT
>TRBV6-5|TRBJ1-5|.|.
CASHPSGSNQPQHF
TGTGCCAGCCATCCTTCAGGGTCCAATCAGCCCCAGCATTTT
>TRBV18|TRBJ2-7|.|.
CASSPQEVYEQYF
TGTGCCAGCTCACCGCAGGAGGTGTACGAGCAGTACTTC
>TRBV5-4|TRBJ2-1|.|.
CASSLGGLPYNEQFF
TGTGCCAGCAGCTTGGGGGGGCTCCCATACAATGAGCAGTTCTTC